This TCR beta chain originates from a study of identifying expanded T cells in peripheral blood (dated by TCRdb to the late 2010s). A note on the overall study: Technical replicates were generated by sequencing separate aliquots of the same genomic DNA pool, with four replicates compared pairwise. What the authors observed across the whole study: Between technical replicates the binomial model flagged about 1.2 differentially abundant clones, whereas over around 2 weeks the binomial model flagged about 15 and over approximately 4 weeks 19 to 20. In all healthy donors, the variance in clone template counts between samples taken 2 to 3 weeks apart rose significantly as total template count increased. Across all healthy-donor time intervals, the beta-binomial model significantly lowered both the number of clones called differentially abundant and the false-positive rate. The authors expected that over much longer intervals, such as months to years, biological variance in healthy repertoires might increase even further.

As regards this clone: The specificity of this receptor is unknown. No base quality values were provided; no much bigger clone lies one nucleotide off.

TCRbeta CDR3 regions were profiled with the immunoSEQ Assay using bias-controlled multiplex PCR amplification of genomic DNA. Per the authors' processing: The absolute abundance of each unique TCRbeta CDR3 region was quantified after sequences were collapsed and filtered. Differential abundance was assessed using a binomial (Fisher-equivalent) model and a beta-binomial model in which time-dependent variance fitted from healthy donors was added. Any clone with fewer than 5 combined templates was excluded, and a clone was called differentially abundant if its Benjamini-Hochberg FDR was below 0.01. Beta-binomial variance was modeled as a function of total template count across the two samples using the form v = (b*log(k)+a)^2. TCRdb took over this immuneACCESS table, retaining in-frame rearrangements with V and J assigned. Such tables are incomplete; in checked studies, under half of the missing clones stem from an unresolved V gene, and the remainder is unexplained. D and trimming come from the DNA, and the V and J calls and clone size come from that table. Within this sample are 70,000 to 100,000 clones, with approximately 84% of them counted one time only. The biggest ten clones account for approximately 5.6% of the sample.

During the collection period, no immune events, such as infections, were documented for the healthy donors. Time-dependent variance in a beta-binomial model of T-cell clone differential abundance was calibrated using healthy-donor blood repertoires as a training cohort. There were roughly 10 healthy donors in the training cohort, of whom 3 were female and 7 were male. The donors were between about 29 and 64 years old, with an average age of approximately 46 years. Whole blood from each healthy donor was obtained from a commercial supplier and was collected at three time points around 15 days apart. For immunosequencing, genomic DNA was extracted from unsorted whole blood. From its cysteine to its phenylalanine, the CDR3 spans 17 amino acids. Of the read, only the CDR3 DNA is kept; its 51 bases are in frame from base 1. Clipping removes 2 bases from V and 5 bases from J, with 10 as the unmatched junction base count. From a lookup of the germline V gene, CDR1 and CDR2 are SGHAT and FQNNGV.

This clonotype was sampled from a person aged 18 to 70 in good health. The material sequenced was blood. The rearranged chain carries TRBV11-2 and TRBJ2-1; 9 bases in between match TRBD1. The sequenced DNA: TGTGCCAGCAGCTTATATATTTGGGACAGGGTGAACAATGAGCAGTTCTTC. It translates as CASSLYIWDRVNNEQFF.